The 4 T cell receptor beta chains below were found in one sample sequenced in a study of cytomegalovirus exposure and HLA in healthy donors. This PCR relied on a set of 60 Vbeta primers and 13 Jbeta primers. Assay: immunoSEQ multiplex PCR; the TCRdb copy retains only in-frame clones and omits some. The sample lists 100,000 to 120,000 clones, 76% occurring once. The sequenced sample was PBMCs. The receptors stem from a man under 40 in good health and CMV-seropositive.

This chain's CDR3 is CASRNGAGDNEKLFF. CDR3 nucleotides: TGTGCCAGCAGAAATGGGGCAGGGGATAATGAAAAACTGTTTTTT. The V and J genes are TRBV28 and TRBJ1-4, with TRBD1 as a possible D gene (6 bases). The germline CDR1 and CDR2 sequences are MDHEN and SYDVKM. The V end lost 6 bases, the J end lost 4 bases, and 15 bases lay between the germline ends. This CDR3 has 15 amino acids.

This rearrangement joins TRBV14 to TRBJ1-6; D is unresolved. CDR3 size: 13 residues. The germline V and J ends were trimmed by 5 bases and 11 bases, with 13 bases remaining between them. The germline CDR1 and CDR2 sequences are SGHDN and FVKESK. The DNA of the CDR3 is TGTGCCAGCAGCGCGGCCGAGGTCGCACCCCTCCACTTT. Protein: CASSAAEVAPLHF.

This chain joins TRBV29-1 and TRBJ1-2; 8 bases match TRBD1. This CDR3 contains 13 residues. The ends lost 4 bases at V and 3 bases at J; junction bases unmatched: 4. CDR1 and CDR2 (germline): SQVTM, ANQGSEA. Here the CDR3 reads CSVGQGSDYGYTF. The CDR3 DNA is TGCAGCGTTGGACAGGGGTCTGACTATGGCTACACCTTC.

This chain links TRBV6-6 with TRBJ2-2, with a possible D match to TRBD1 (6 bases). Germline V gives CDR1 MNHNY, CDR2 SVGAGI (reference sequence). V was pared by 6 bases and J by 3 bases, with 11 bases between. The CDR3 is 14 residues long. The DNA for the CDR3 is TGTGCCAGCAGGGGGACAATTTACACCGGGGAGCTGTTTTTT. It specifies CASRGTIYTGELFF.